This T cell receptor (beta chain) was captured in a study of blood T cell repertoires in COVID-19. Study overall: COVID-19 samples collected from the United States, Italy and Spain covered acute and convalescent phases.

As handled by the study authors: The assay estimated nucleated cells by amplifying reference gene primers. The data were produced by immunoSEQ multiplex PCR, yet TCRdb's version contains in-frame clones alone and is incomplete. The DNA gave D and trimming, while V, J and clone size come from that table. Found here are around 130,000 clones, more than 80% of them singletons; the top ten hold approximately 28%. This clone was picked up one time. This CDR3 is built from 13 residues. V lost 11 bases and J 0 bases, leaving 14 bases between the germline ends. Germline values: CDR1 LGHNA, CDR2 YNFKEQ. This receptor was identified in a man between 65 and 79 years old with active or convalescent COVID-19. The chain employs TRBV4-2 and TRBJ2-7, with unresolved D. Material for sequencing was peripheral blood. For the CDR3, the DNA is TGTGCCTCGCGACACTCCAGCTCCTACGAGCAGTACTTC. Translated: CASRHSSSYEQYF.